Presented here are 25 T cell receptor beta chains from one specimen sequenced in a study of OX40 agonist ivuxolimab in advanced cancers. TCRdb's table, derived via immunoSEQ multiplex PCR, lists solely in-frame clones and lacks some. The table has 78,000 or so clones, around 90% seen once. The sample here was CD4+ or CD8+ T cells sorted from blood, taken in a trial of the OX40 agonist ivuxolimab. These TCRs come from an adult with an advanced solid tumor such as melanoma, head and neck, liver or kidney cancer.

This clone has only one observation. The chain joins TRBV9 to TRBJ1-1, with TRBD1 identical over 9 bases. The CDR3 runs to 15 residues. From germline, CDR1 is SGDLS and CDR2 YYNGEE. V lost 3 bases and J lost 0; bases outside the gene matches: 3. The CDR3 DNA reads TGTGCCAGCAGCGCACAGGGGGCCTTGAACACTGAAGCTTTCTTT. Translating it yields CASSAQGALNTEAFF.

V usage is TRBV27 and J usage is TRBJ2-7; D may be TRBD1 (6 bases). V was trimmed by 8 bases and J by 0 bases, leaving 20 bases between them. The CDR3 covers 16 residues. Germline V gene lookup returns CDR1 MNHEY and CDR2 SMNVEV (reference sequence). The CDR3 DNA is TGTGCCAGCTCTCCTTCCGCAGGGGAGAGCTCCTACGAGCAGTACTTC. This sequence encodes CASSPSAGESSYEQYF.

The genes are TRBV4-1 and TRBJ2-3; TRBD2 agrees at 10 bases. The CDR3 has 18 residues. V was pared by 2 bases and J by 2 bases, with 10 bases of the junction left unmatched. CDR1 MGHRA and CDR2 YSYEKL come from the germline V gene. CDR3 sequence (DNA): TGCGCCAGCAGCCAAACCGGGGTAGCGGGGGGCCTCACAGATACGCAGTATTTT. It specifies CASSQTGVAGGLTDTQYF.

The genes are TRBV27 and TRBJ2-7; perhaps TRBD1 as D (5 bases). Germline lookup yields CDR1 MNHEY and CDR2 SMNVEV (reference sequence). V lost 3 bases to trimming and J lost 3 bases, with 18 bases between them. This CDR3 is built from 16 residues. The CDR3 DNA sequence: TGTGCCAGCAGTTTTGTCGGCCCAAGGGGTAGCTACGAGCAGTACTTC. The encoded protein is CASSFVGPRGSYEQYF.

V usage is TRBV5-6 and J usage is TRBJ2-1; D is unclear. With 4 bases removed from V and 0 bases from J, the gap between germline ends came to 14 bases. Per germline, CDR1 SGHDT and CDR2 YYEEEE. CDR3 length equals 16 residues. CDR3 sequence: CASSLPTLGSYNEQFF. The CDR3 region has the DNA TGTGCCAGCAGCCTCCCGACTCTTGGCTCCTACAATGAGCAGTTCTTC.

This clone was seen only once. The chain carries TRBV18 and TRBJ2-5; D is uncertain. The length of the CDR3 is 15 residues. The germline V gene has CDR1 KGHSH and CDR2 LQKENI. V was trimmed by 3 bases and J by 5 bases, leaving 16 bases between them. The CDR3 spells CASSPTSGGAETQYF. The CDR3 bases are TGTGCCAGCTCACCGACCTCCGGCGGTGCGGAGACCCAGTACTTC.

This rearrangement joins TRBV19 to TRBJ1-1; D unclear. The germline V and J ends were trimmed by 3 bases and 0 bases, with 8 bases remaining between them. Germline V gene sequence: CDR1 LNHDA, CDR2 SQIVND (reference sequence). The CDR3 is 14 amino acids. This CDR3 is CASSILGMNTEAFF. In nucleotides, the CDR3 is TGTGCCAGTAGTATTTTAGGGATGAACACTGAAGCTTTCTTT.

V usage is TRBV29-1 and J usage is TRBJ2-2, with 7 bases aligning to TRBD1. The germline V gene encodes CDR1 SQVTM and CDR2 ANQGSEA. The CDR3 is made up of 13 amino acids. V was pared by 6 bases and J by 7 bases, with 8 bases of the junction left unmatched. Here the CDR3 reads CSVRTGSNGELFF. As DNA, the CDR3 is TGCAGCGTACGGACAGGCTCTAACGGGGAGCTGTTTTTT.

The chain carries TRBV9 and TRBJ2-7, with 9 bases identical to TRBD2. Germline CDR1 and CDR2: SGDLS and YYNGEE. V was clipped by 2 bases and J by 2 bases; unmatched bases: 8. The CDR3 contains 16 residues. This chain's CDR3 is CASSVGSSGVTYEQYF. The DNA for the CDR3 is TGTGCCAGCAGCGTGGGGTCTAGCGGGGTTACCTACGAGCAGTACTTC.

The rearrangement links TRBV27 to TRBJ2-1, with D uncertain. The CDR3 length is 14 residues. V lost 3 bases to trimming and J lost 3 bases, with 9 bases between them. Germline V CDR1 and CDR2: MNHEY, SMNVEV (reference sequence). DNA of the CDR3: TGTGCCAGCAGTTTGGGAACGGACTACAATGAGCAGTTCTTC. Protein product: CASSLGTDYNEQFF.

The V gene is TRBV28, the J gene TRBJ2-3, with 8 nucleotides matching TRBD1. V dropped 6 bases and J dropped 1; count of bases not matched to a gene: 6. Germline-derived CDR1 and CDR2 are MDHEN and SYDVKM. The CDR3 length is 15 residues. The CDR3 reads CASRLTGQGTDTQYF. CDR3 bases: TGTGCCAGCAGACTAACGGGACAGGGCACAGATACGCAGTATTTT.

This sequence joins TRBV19 and TRBJ1-1, with no clear D. Trimming pared 3 bases from V and 0 bases from J, leaving 8 bases between. The germline V gene has CDR1 LNHDA and CDR2 SQIVND (reference sequence). The CDR3 runs to 14 residues. CDR3 amino acids: CASSMTGMNTEAFF. Here the CDR3 DNA reads TGTGCCAGTAGTATGACGGGGATGAACACTGAAGCTTTCTTT. The complete variable domain, with remaining parts taken from reference TRBV19 and TRBJ1-1, reads DGGITQSPKYLFRKEGQNVTLSCEQNLNHDAMYWYRQDPGQGLRLIYYSQIVNDFQKGDIAEGYSVSREKKESFPLTVTSAQKNPTAFYLCASSMTGMNTEAFFGQGTRLTVV.

This clone appeared a single time. V usage is TRBV19 and J usage is TRBJ1-2; the D is unclear. V lost 3 bases to trimming and J lost 3 bases, with 8 bases between them. CDR1 is LNHDA and CDR2 is SQIVND in the germline V gene (reference sequence). CDR3 length equals 13 residues. DNA for the CDR3: TGTGCCAGTAGTATTCTGGGTGACTATGGCTACACCTTC. It specifies CASSILGDYGYTF. The full variable domain, in which reference TRBV19 and TRBJ1-2 provide the parts outside the CDR3, is DGGITQSPKYLFRKEGQNVTLSCEQNLNHDAMYWYRQDPGQGLRLIYYSQIVNDFQKGDIAEGYSVSREKKESFPLTVTSAQKNPTAFYLCASSILGDYGYTFGSGTRLTVV.

This clone was recorded once. J is TRBJ1-3 and V is TRBV9; TRBD1 is a possible D gene (5 bases). This CDR3 comprises 16 residues. Looked up from germline, CDR1 is SGDLS and CDR2 is YYNGEE. V gave up 4 bases and J gave up 0 bases, with 14 bases separating them. CDR3 DNA: TGTGCCAGCAGCCCCGGGGGAGGAACCTCTGGAAACACCATATATTTT. Translated: CASSPGGGTSGNTIYF.

This clone has only one observation. The rearrangement links TRBV10-3 to TRBJ1-1; D gene ambiguous. Germline loops: CDR1 ENHRY, CDR2 SYGVKD. The CDR3 has 14 residues. The germline V and J ends were trimmed by 3 bases and 3 bases, with 11 bases remaining between them. CDR3 sequence reads: CAISDKGYDTEAFF. CDR3 DNA: TGTGCCATCAGTGACAAAGGGTATGACACTGAAGCTTTCTTT.

This clone turned up a few times. This sequence joins TRBV9 and TRBJ1-2, with a weak D call TRBD1 (5 bases). V lost 4 bases and J lost 4, with 26 bases in between. CDR1 is SGDLS, CDR2 YYNGEE, per germline. This CDR3 spans 18 amino acids. Here the CDR3 DNA reads TGTGCCAGCAGCCCTTCCTTTAGAGCAGGGAGGGTGAGCTATGGCTACACCTTC. It codes for CASSPSFRAGRVSYGYTF.

The chain uses TRBV7-9 and TRBJ2-7; D is unresolved. Germline loops: CDR1 SEHNR, CDR2 FQNEAQ (reference sequence). This CDR3 comprises 11 residues. The V and J ends lost 0 bases and 6 bases respectively, with 3 bases between them. CDR3 amino acids: CASSLAFEQYF. The CDR3 DNA reads TGTGCCAGCAGCTTAGCATTCGAGCAGTACTTC.

This chain links TRBV5-1 with TRBJ1-1; weak D call: TRBD1 (5 bases). Trimming removed 0 bases from V and 1 base from J, with 10 bases in between. Germline V gene lookup returns CDR1 SGHRS and CDR2 YFSETQ. The CDR3 runs to 15 residues. The CDR3 coding sequence is TGCGCCAGCAGCTTGGCCTCGGGGGGGAACACTGAAGCTTTCTTT. As protein: CASSLASGGNTEAFF. Based on the CDR3 plus reference TRBV5-1 and TRBJ1-1, the full variable domain is KAGVTQTPRYLIKTRGQQVTLSCSPISGHRSVSWYQQTPGQGLQFLFEYFSETQRNKGNFPGRFSGRQFSNSRSEMNVSTLELGDSALYLCASSLASGGNTEAFFGQGTRLTVV.

The rearrangement uses TRBV5-4 and TRBJ2-7, with D uncertain. The germline V gene encodes CDR1 SGHNT and CDR2 YYREEE (reference sequence). The CDR3 has 13 amino acids. Trimming shortened V by 2 bases and J by 2 bases, and 8 bases separated the two germline ends. CDR3 in amino acids: CASSFLGTYEQYF. CDR3 nucleotides: TGTGCCAGCAGCTTCTTAGGGACCTACGAGCAGTACTTC.

This chain uses TRBV7-9 with TRBJ2-2; the D call may be TRBD1 or TRBD2 (6 bases each). V gave up 7 bases and J gave up 6 bases, with 9 bases separating them. In germline, CDR1 is SEHNR, CDR2 FQNEAQ (reference sequence). The CDR3 length is 12 residues. The CDR3 DNA sequence: TGTGCCAGCAAGGAGGGGGCCGGGGAGCTGTTTTTT. Translation: CASKEGAGELFF. Supplemented by reference TRBV7-9 and TRBJ2-2, the full variable domain reads DTGVSQNPRHKITKRGQNVTFRCDPISEHNRLYWYRQTLGQGPEFLTYFQNEAQLEKSRLLSDRFSAERPKGSFSTLEIQRTEQGDSAMYLCASKEGAGELFFGEGSRLTVL.

The chain joins TRBV9 to TRBJ2-1, with D possibly being TRBD1 (7 bases). Germline loops: CDR1 SGDLS, CDR2 YYNGEE. The CDR3 extends over 17 amino acids. V lost 3 bases and J lost 9, with 25 bases in between. CDR3 bases: TGTGCCAGCAGCGAAAACCCACTAGCAGGGGGGCCGGGTGAGCAGTTCTTC. Its protein is CASSENPLAGGPGEQFF.

The V and J genes are TRBV4-1 and TRBJ2-1; 7 positions match TRBD2. The CDR3 spans 14 residues. Per the germline V gene, CDR1 is MGHRA and CDR2 is YSYEKL. Losses at the gene ends were 4 bases for V and 8 bases for J; bases not matched to a gene: 8. The CDR3 DNA follows: TGCGCCAGCAGCCCCTCTGGCGGGGGACATGAGCAGTTCTTC. It is translated as CASSPSGGGHEQFF.

The chain combines TRBV7-9 with TRBJ2-7; 9 bases match TRBD1. There are 15 residues in the CDR3. V lost 5 bases to trimming and J lost 3 bases; unmatched junction nucleotides: 8. Germline-derived CDR1 and CDR2 are SEHNR and FQNEAQ (reference sequence). The CDR3 loop reads CASSSQGQGFYEQYF. The DNA of the CDR3 is TGTGCCAGCAGCAGCCAGGGACAGGGTTTCTACGAGCAGTACTTC.

This clone occurred once. This chain connects TRBV19 to TRBJ2-6; D may be TRBD1 (6 bases). Germline V gene lookup returns CDR1 LNHDA and CDR2 SQIVND (reference sequence). CDR3 length equals 19 residues. Trimming removed 3 bases at V and 0 bases at J, with 18 bases between. CDR3 loop: CASSMDPRQDFSGANVLTF. The CDR3 DNA sequence: TGTGCCAGTAGTATGGATCCTCGACAGGACTTCTCTGGGGCCAACGTCCTGACTTTC.

The chain recombines TRBV29-1 with TRBJ2-5; 7 bases match TRBD1. Germline CDR1 reads SQVTM; CDR2 reads ANQGSEA. There are 12 residues in the CDR3. The ends lost 6 bases at V and 1 base at J; junction bases unmatched: 2. CDR3 nucleotide sequence: TGCAGCGTACACAGGGGCCAAGAGACCCAGTACTTC. This encodes CSVHRGQETQYF.